One sample yielded the 32 T cell receptor beta chains listed below, sequenced in a study of T cells in Graves' hyperthyroidism and ophthalmopathy. The CDR3 regions of TCR beta were amplified from RNA transcripts. The HTBI primer set drove a first-round RT-PCR of the TCR CDR3. A single record per CDR3 protein comes from TCRdb applying MiXCR to the multiplex PCR reads. This sample yields hundreds of thousands of distinct CDR3 sequences, of which less than 20% are seen a single time; roughly 39% belongs to the top ten. Material for sequencing was blood. The origin of the receptors is a man aged 45 to 65 with Graves' ophthalmopathy.

This clonotype was detected only a few times. CDR3 protein: CASSPGQTLETQYF. Here the CDR3 DNA reads TGTGCCAGCAGCCCCGGACAGACTCTAGAGACCCAGTACTTC. J is TRBJ2-5 and V is TRBV5-6, with D possibly matching TRBD1 (6 bases). Germline loops: CDR1 SGHDT, CDR2 YYEEEE. The CDR3 spans 14 residues. Trimming removed 4 bases at V and 4 bases at J, with 14 bases between.

A single count supports this clonotype. The genes are TRBV28 and TRBJ2-7; TRBD1 aligns across 7 bases. Germline V gene data show CDR1 as MDHEN and CDR2 as SYDVKM. The ends lost 5 bases at V and 5 bases at J; junction bases unmatched: 9. The CDR3 totals 14 residues. The CDR3 sequence: CASSHRGSANEQYF. CDR3 coding DNA: TGTGCCAGCAGTCACAGGGGATCGGCCAACGAGCAGTACTTC.

Concerning this clonotype: Sequence at one end of the junction differs from germline and may be a read error. The chain carries TRBV2 and TRBJ2-5, with D tentatively TRBD1 or TRBD2 (6 bases each). Germline V lookup: CDR1 SNHLY, CDR2 FYNNEI. The CDR3 contains 16 residues. The CDR3 coding sequence is TGTGCCACCAGTGATCCCGGGGGCAGCCCCCAGGAGACCCAGTACTTC. This codes for CATSDPGGSPQETQYF.

The chain links TRBV20-1 to TRBJ2-5; a weak D match, TRBD2 (6 bases). V shed 6 bases and J shed 5 bases, with 25 bases lying between them. The CDR3 sequence is 16 residues long. In germline, CDR1 is DFQATT, CDR2 SNEGSKA (reference sequence). CDR3 in amino acids: CSARPGGVWDSETQYF. The CDR3 DNA reads TGCAGTGCCCGGCCCGGGGGTGTATGGGATTCGGAGACCCAGTACTTC.

This clonotype has only a few counts. V usage is TRBV15 and J usage is TRBJ1-2; 7 bases fit TRBD1. Germline V gene lookup returns CDR1 LNHNV and CDR2 YYDKDF (reference sequence). The V gene end was trimmed by 1 base and the J gene end by 5 bases; junction bases not matched to a gene: 7. The CDR3 runs to 15 residues. For the CDR3, the DNA is TGTGCCACCAGCAGAGCTCCAGGGGGGGAGTATGGCTACACCTTC. Protein product: CATSRAPGGEYGYTF.

This clonotype was counted between two and nine times. The chain combines TRBV24-1 with TRBJ1-5; weak D call: TRBD1 (5 bases). V lost 5 bases, J lost 4 bases, and 8 bases lay in between. The germline V gene encodes CDR1 KGHDR and CDR2 SFDVKD. The CDR3 spans 13 residues. The CDR3 DNA is TGTGCCACCAGTGGGGACGAAAATCAGCCCCAGCATTTT. This sequence encodes CATSGDENQPQHF.

The chain couples TRBV7-2 to TRBJ2-1; tentative D call: TRBD2 (6 bases). Trimming cost V 6 bases and J 7 bases, with 19 bases left between them. The CDR3 covers 15 residues. CDR1 and CDR2 from the germline V gene are SGHTA and FQGNSA. CDR3 protein: CASSTGTRTGNEQFF. CDR3 in DNA: TGTGCCAGCAGTACCGGGACTCGGACCGGTAATGAGCAGTTCTTC.

This clonotype was observed a handful of times. The V and J genes are TRBV5-1 and TRBJ1-6; TRBD1 agrees at 8 bases. The V gene end was trimmed by 7 bases and the J gene end by 7 bases; junction bases not matched to a gene: 10. The CDR3 is made up of 15 amino acids. Looked up from germline, CDR1 is SGHRS and CDR2 is YFSETQ. The CDR3 sequence: CASSQSTGDNSPLHF. CDR3 nucleotide sequence: TGCGCCAGCTCCCAGTCGACAGGGGACAATTCACCCCTCCACTTT.

The rearrangement uses TRBV3-1 and TRBJ2-3; 10 bases match TRBD2. The germline V gene encodes CDR1 LGHDT and CDR2 YNNKEL (reference sequence). This CDR3 comprises 16 residues. Unmatched junction bases numbered 6, after V lost 4 bases and J lost 2 bases. The CDR3 loop reads CASSRPGTSATDTQYF. CDR3 in DNA: TGTGCCAGCAGCCGACCCGGGACTAGCGCCACAGATACGCAGTATTTT.

At least ten counts were recorded for this clonotype. The V call is TRBV28, the J call TRBJ1-1; tentatively, D is TRBD1 (6 bases). The CDR3 is made up of 16 amino acids. Trimming removed 7 bases at V and 4 bases at J, with 22 bases between. CDR1 is MDHEN, CDR2 SYDVKM, per germline. The CDR3 loop reads CASTSPGDRGGTEAFF. DNA for the CDR3: TGTGCCAGCACCTCCCCAGGGGACCGGGGGGGCACTGAAGCTTTCTTT.

There are many counts of this clonotype. The chain combines TRBV11-2 with TRBJ2-7; 10 nucleotides agree with TRBD1. CDR1 and CDR2 (germline): SGHAT, FQNNGV. This CDR3 has 15 amino acids. The V segment lost 1 base and the J segment 3 bases; nucleotides outside the gene matches: 3. The CDR3 region is CASSLGGQGFYEQYF. The CDR3, as DNA: TGTGCCAGCAGCTTAGGGGGACAGGGGTTCTACGAGCAGTACTTC.

This CDR3 is CASSPPSAGGFGELFF. The CDR3 region has the DNA TGTGCCAGCTCACCACCGAGCGCAGGGGGCTTCGGGGAGCTGTTTTTT. The rearrangement links TRBV18 to TRBJ2-2, with 8 bases that match TRBD1. The CDR3 has 16 amino acids. CDR1 is KGHSH, CDR2 LQKENI, per germline. V trimming: 0 bases; J trimming: 7 bases; junction bases outside the gene matches: 7.

The chain joins TRBV20-1 to TRBJ1-5; D may be TRBD1 (5 bases). Germline V gene lookup returns CDR1 DFQATT and CDR2 SNEGSKA (reference sequence). V lost 7 bases to trimming and J lost 6 bases, with 13 bases between them. There are 12 residues in the CDR3. The CDR3 loop reads CSGSRVSQPQHF. As DNA, the CDR3 is TGCAGTGGTAGCAGGGTGAGTCAGCCCCAGCATTTT.

The V and J genes are TRBV20-1 and TRBJ2-7, with 10 bases fitting TRBD2. Germline lookup yields CDR1 DFQATT and CDR2 SNEGSKA (reference sequence). The CDR3 is 14 residues long. V was pared by 6 bases and J by 7 bases, with 12 bases of the junction left unmatched. The CDR3 nucleotides are TGCAGTGCCAATGGACTAGCGGTGCTTTATGAGCAGTACTTC. Protein sequence: CSANGLAVLYEQYF.

This clonotype came up a few times. This CDR3 is CASTEGHTIYF. The CDR3, as DNA: TGTGCCAGCACGGAGGGACACACCATATATTTT. V is TRBV6-7 and J is TRBJ1-3; D possibly corresponds to TRBD1 (5 bases). TRBV6-7 is treated as an ORF (open reading frame) with a function not yet certain. With 7 bases removed from V and 8 bases from J, the gap between germline ends came to 9 bases. The CDR3 has 11 residues.

This chain links TRBV11-3 with TRBJ2-1; 7 bases align to TRBD2. CDR1 and CDR2 from the germline V gene are SGHNT and YENEEA. V dropped 1 base and J dropped 7; count of bases not matched to a gene: 10. The CDR3 contains 16 residues. The CDR3 sequence: CASSLGFGGSWNEQFF. CDR3 in DNA: TGTGCCAGCAGCTTAGGTTTCGGCGGGAGTTGGAATGAGCAGTTCTTC.

This clonotype was seen a handful of times. The chain uses TRBV19 and TRBJ2-2; D remains ambiguous. Germline-derived CDR1 and CDR2 are LNHDA and SQIVND (reference sequence). V was pared by 3 bases and J by 5 bases, with 13 bases between. The CDR3 extends over 15 amino acids. The CDR3 loop is CASSIATTVTGELFF. CDR3 sequence (DNA): TGTGCCAGTAGTATTGCCACCACAGTGACCGGGGAGCTGTTTTTT.

This clonotype was detected many times. The chain is built from TRBV6-1 and TRBJ1-1, with 7 bases fitting TRBD1. V trimming: 2 bases; J trimming: 3 bases; junction bases outside the gene matches: 6. Germline CDR1 and CDR2: MNHNS and SASEGT. CDR3 length equals 15 residues. CDR3 nucleotides: TGTGCCAGCAGTGAACTAACAGGGGCAGACACTGAAGCTTTCTTT. Amino acids: CASSELTGADTEAFF.

In this sample, this clonotype turned up many times. This chain joins TRBV2 and TRBJ2-7; 11 bases are shared with TRBD2. Unmatched junction bases numbered 11, after V lost 6 bases and J lost 7 bases. Germline V gene lookup returns CDR1 SNHLY and CDR2 FYNNEI. The CDR3 totals 15 residues. CDR3 region: CASRGRLAGGWEQYF. CDR3 DNA sequence: TGTGCCAGCAGAGGGAGGCTAGCGGGAGGCTGGGAGCAGTACTTC.

The CDR3 loop reads CASSLTGGDNQPQHF. The CDR3 coding sequence is TGCGCCAGCAGCTTGACGGGAGGCGACAATCAGCCCCAGCATTTT. This sequence joins TRBV5-1 and TRBJ1-5; no clear D gene. Trimming cost V 1 base and J 3 bases, with 11 bases left between them. The CDR3 has 15 amino acids. Germline V gene lookup returns CDR1 SGHRS and CDR2 YFSETQ.

This rearrangement joins TRBV24-1 to TRBJ2-5; 9 positions agree with TRBD1. Germline V lookup: CDR1 KGHDR, CDR2 SFDVKD. The CDR3 spans 14 residues. The V segment lost 5 bases and the J segment 3 bases; nucleotides outside the gene matches: 3. The CDR3 coding sequence is TGTGCCACCAGTGCCTGGGACAGGGAAGAGACCCAGTACTTC. This gives the protein CATSAWDREETQYF.

The chain joins TRBV7-8 to TRBJ1-2; D gene uncertain. Trimming took off 2 bases at V and 3 bases at J, with 10 bases between the two ends. From germline, CDR1 is SGHVS and CDR2 FQNEAQ. CDR3 length: 14 residues. CDR3 protein: CASSLLRRYYGYTF. CDR3 coding DNA: TGTGCCAGCAGCTTACTCCGCCGATACTATGGCTACACCTTC.

The gene calls are TRBV19 and TRBJ2-3; perhaps TRBD1 as D (5 bases). Per germline, CDR1 LNHDA and CDR2 SQIVND (reference sequence). Trimming removed 7 bases at V and 5 bases at J, with 7 bases between. This CDR3 is built from 11 residues. The CDR3 protein is CASITGDTQYF. CDR3 in DNA: TGTGCCAGTATAACAGGAGATACGCAGTATTTT.

Ten or more counts support this clonotype. The rearrangement uses TRBV30 and TRBJ2-5, with D possibly being TRBD2 (5 bases). Per germline, CDR1 GTSNPN and CDR2 SVGIG (reference sequence). V dropped 8 bases and J dropped 5 bases, with 12 bases sitting between them. The CDR3 covers 11 residues. CDR3 amino acids: CAAGSGETQYF. As DNA, the CDR3 is TGTGCCGCGGGCAGCGGCGAGACCCAGTACTTC.

This clonotype was seen many times. V usage is TRBV6-1 and J usage is TRBJ2-7; maybe TRBD1 (6 bases). CDR1 is MNHNS, CDR2 SASEGT, per germline. The CDR3 extends over 15 amino acids. V lost 4 bases, J lost 1 base, and 14 bases lay in between. The CDR3 protein is CASSVQGSGSYEQYF. The CDR3 DNA reads TGTGCCAGCAGTGTTCAGGGGAGTGGGTCCTACGAGCAGTACTTC.

This clonotype was seen a few times. The chain joins TRBV18 to TRBJ2-1; 8 bases are a match to TRBD2. The ends lost 5 bases at V and 5 bases at J; junction bases unmatched: 14. The germline gives CDR1 KGHSH, CDR2 LQKENI. The CDR3 length is 17 residues. CDR3 in DNA: TGTGCCAGCTCATCCCCCCTGGGTAGCGGGACCCACAATGAGCAGTTCTTC. It codes for CASSSPLGSGTHNEQFF.

The sample holds a few counts of this clonotype. This rearrangement joins TRBV28 to TRBJ2-5; the match to TRBD1 covers 7 bases. The germline V gene has CDR1 MDHEN and CDR2 SYDVKM. Germline trimming cut 3 bases from V and 5 bases from J; bases unmatched to any gene: 18. The CDR3 is 18 amino acids. DNA of the CDR3: TGTGCCAGCAGTTTCACGTTGAGACAGGGTAATTGGTTGGAGACCCAGTACTTC. Translation gives CASSFTLRQGNWLETQYF.

At least ten counts were recorded for this clonotype. V is TRBV11-2 and J is TRBJ2-1; weak D call: TRBD2 (6 bases). The CDR3 consists of 16 residues. CDR1 is SGHAT, CDR2 FQNNGV, per germline. The V end lost 7 bases, the J end lost 7 bases, and 23 bases lay between the germline ends. The CDR3 region has the DNA TGTGCCAGCACTCCCAGCGGGTCGGGAGCCCAAAATGAGCAGTTCTTC. Residues: CASTPSGSGAQNEQFF.

This clonotype was observed many times. The V gene is TRBV7-2, the J gene TRBJ2-1; TRBD1 agrees at 7 bases. The CDR3 has 15 residues. Germline CDR1 SGHTA, CDR2 FQGNSA. V dropped 1 base and J dropped 6; count of bases not matched to a gene: 6. CDR3 bases: TGTGCCAGCAGCTTAGTACAGGGGTTTCGCAATGAGCAGTTCTTC. Translating gives CASSLVQGFRNEQFF.

The J gene is TRBJ1-5, the V gene TRBV2; D might be TRBD1 (6 bases). In germline, CDR1 is SNHLY, CDR2 FYNNEI. This CDR3 comprises 14 residues. Deletions cut 5 bases from V and 5 bases from J, with 13 bases between. CDR3 sequence: CASSPGYRDQPQHF. The CDR3, as DNA: TGTGCCAGCAGTCCTGGGTACAGGGATCAGCCCCAGCATTTT.

The chain joins TRBV5-6 to TRBJ2-7; TRBD1 matches 8 bases. V shed 2 bases, J shed 0 bases, and the junction held 4 bases outside the gene matches. The CDR3 runs to 15 residues. The germline CDR1 and CDR2 sequences are SGHDT and YYEEEE. For the CDR3, the DNA is TGTGCCAGCAGCTTTGGGGGACAGGTCTCCTACGAGCAGTACTTC. Translated: CASSFGGQVSYEQYF.

This clonotype was seen only a few times. The chain couples TRBV13 to TRBJ2-7, with 10 bases aligning to TRBD2. The CDR3 has 16 amino acids. Looked up from germline, CDR1 is PRHDT and CDR2 is FYEKMQ (reference sequence). V gave up 5 bases and J gave up 2 bases; unmatched junction bases: 9. The CDR3 coding sequence is TGTGCCAGCAGCGCCAGCGGGAGGGGTGGGCCCTACGAGCAGTACTTC. Its protein product is CASSASGRGGPYEQYF. The variable domain in full, with the rest retrieved from reference TRBV13 and TRBJ2-7, is AAGVIQSPRHLIKEKRETATLKCYPIPRHDTVYWYQQGPGQDPQFLISFYEKMQSDKGSIPDRFSAQQFSDYHSELNMSSLELGDSALYFCASSASGRGGPYEQYFGPGTRLTVT.